Listed below are T cell receptor beta chains from one sample, sequenced in a study of identifying expanded T cells in peripheral blood. Some clones are missing from TCRdb's copy, which holds only in-frame ones; the method was immunoSEQ multiplex PCR. The sample has roughly 90,000 clones, roughly 85% seen once. Material: blood. The receptors here all came from a person aged 18 to 75 in good health. CDR3s include the opening cysteine and the closing phenylalanine or tryptophan. D genes are given only for firm matches. Only part of the rows carry a size: once, few, many, or a class if the clone is expanded.

v_gene	d_gene	abundance	j_gene	CDR3nt	CDR3aa
TRBV4-2	-	-	TRBJ1-4	TGTGCCAGCAGCCAAGTAGGGAGAGGGGGGGATAATGGGGAAAAACTGTTTTTT	CASSQVGRGGDNGEKLFF
TRBV7-6	-	-	TRBJ1-1	TGTGCCAGCAGCCCGGACGGGACATCCGAAGCTTTCTTT	CASSPDGTSEAFF
TRBV2	-	-	TRBJ2-7	TGTGCCAGCCGACTCGAGTCCTACGAGCAGTACTTC	CASRLESYEQYF
TRBV7-2	-	once	TRBJ1-2	TGTGCCAGCGGTTTGGGAAGGACGGGGAGGGTAGGTGGCTACACCTTC	CASGLGRTGRVGGYTF
TRBV19	-	-	TRBJ1-2	TGTGCCAGTAGTCCCGCCGGGTGGGGCTACACCTTC	CASSPAGWGYTF
TRBV7-2	TRBD2	-	TRBJ2-2	TGTGCCAGCACCCCCCAAAGCCTACTAGCGGGTGACCAAACCGGGGAGCTGTTTTTT	CASTPQSLLAGDQTGELFF
TRBV7-9	-	-	TRBJ1-4	TGTGCCAGCAGCCGAACAGGAGTAGGGGGAGAAAAACTGTTTTTT	CASSRTGVGGEKLFF
TRBV14	-	-	TRBJ1-2	TGTGCCAGCAGCCAAGGTCCGGGAGCTAACTATGGCTACACCTTC	CASSQGPGANYGYTF
TRBV11-2	-	-	TRBJ1-2	TGTGCCAGCAGCGCTGGACAGCGCTATGGCTACACCTTC	CASSAGQRYGYTF
TRBV7-9	-	once	TRBJ2-3	TGTGCCAGCAGCTTAGTATCGGGGGCCCACACAGATACGCAGTATTTT	CASSLVSGAHTDTQYF
TRBV15	TRBD1	-	TRBJ1-3	TGTGCCACCAGCAGAGATCGGACAGGGGTAGCTGGAAACACCATATATTTT	CATSRDRTGVAGNTIYF
TRBV6-5	TRBD2	-	TRBJ2-7	TGTGCCAGCAGTTACTCGTCAGCGGGGGTCGGGTACGAGCAGTACTTC	CASSYSSAGVGYEQYF
TRBV13	TRBD1	few	TRBJ2-7	TGTGCCAGCAGCCCCGGGACAGGTAGCTACGAGCAGTACTTC	CASSPGTGSYEQYF
TRBV6-1	TRBD2	few	TRBJ2-5	TGTGCCAGCAGTGAACTAGCGGGGGGGCCGGAGACCCAGTACTTC	CASSELAGGPETQYF
TRBV7-9	-	-	TRBJ1-1	TGTGCCAGCAGCTTAACGTCGGGGGCCACTGAAGCTTTCTTT	CASSLTSGATEAFF
TRBV2	-	once	TRBJ2-7	TGTGCCAGCAGTCTTGCGAACTCCTACGAGCAGTACTTC	CASSLANSYEQYF
TRBV6-5	-	-	TRBJ1-2	TGTGCCAGCACCGCCGCCGGGGTAGGAGATGGCTACACCTTC	CASTAAGVGDGYTF
TRBV7-9	-	once	TRBJ1-2	TGTGCCAGCAATAAGGGGGAATCGGACTATGGCTACACCTTC	CASNKGESDYGYTF
TRBV15	TRBD1	-	TRBJ2-1	TGTGCCACCAGCAGAGACCTCGTGCTGGAATCGACAGGGACTGAGCAGTTCTTC	CATSRDLVLESTGTEQFF
TRBV2	TRBD1	few	TRBJ1-3	TGTGCCAGCAGGACAGGGTTCTCTGGAAACACCATATATTTT	CASRTGFSGNTIYF
TRBV2	TRBD1	-	TRBJ1-1	TGTGCCAGCAGTGACGGACAGGAAGGTGAAGCTTTCTTT	CASSDGQEGEAFF
TRBV7-6	-	-	TRBJ1-6	TGTGCCAGCAGCTTAGGGGAATATTCACCCCTCCACTTT	CASSLGEYSPLHF
TRBV7-2	-	few	TRBJ1-5	TGTGCCAGCAGCTCAGGGTCCAATCAGCCCCAGCATTTT	CASSSGSNQPQHF
TRBV6-6	-	-	TRBJ1-2	TGTGCCAGCAGGGACCTATTCGGCTACACCTTC	CASRDLFGYTF